This T cell receptor (beta chain) was sequenced during a study of blood T cells in healthy people across ages. Healthy Caucasian individuals from Russia aged roughly 6 to 90 served as donors. Of note for this clonotype: Its antigen remains unidentified.

Germline CDR1 reads MNHEY; CDR2 reads SMNVEV (reference sequence). The CDR3 length is 16 residues. V shed 3 bases and J shed 1 base, with 13 bases lying between them. It was with a sample-barcoded 5' primer and a J-beta primer mix that a second PCR of roughly 7 to 12 cycles was run. Sequencing recovered at least 3 million CDR3-containing paired-end reads from each sample. TCRdb reanalysed the 5' RACE reads using MiXCR and keeps one entry per CDR3 protein. The sample yields over a million distinct CDR3 sequences, 35% to 45% seen once. Study findings and constraints: Estimated diversity across one million T cells was deemed an underestimate. Among long-lived donors, naive CD4+ cells were more numerous and diversity higher than in aged donors.

The clonotype originates from a young woman in good health. The sequencing input was blood. V gene TRBV27 combines with J gene TRBJ1-3; no clear D gene. The CDR3 region is CASSFRWGGSGNTIYF. In DNA form, the CDR3 reads TGTGCCAGCAGTTTCCGATGGGGAGGGTCTGGAAACACCATATATTTT.